This is a list of T cell receptor beta chains from one sample in a study of blood T cell repertoires in COVID-19. Some clones are missing from TCRdb's copy, which holds only in-frame ones; the method was immunoSEQ multiplex PCR. The sample lists about 200,000 clones, 89% occurring once. The material sequenced was peripheral blood. These receptors all come from a man aged 60 to 69 who had recovered from COVID-19. Both conserved end residues are part of each CDR3. D genes are given only for firm matches. Expanded clones are given a class, and other clones once, few, many or no size at all.

clone_size d_call j_call v_call cdr3_nt cdr3_aa
- TRBD1 TRBJ2-1 TRBV19 TGTGCCAGTAGTACCACAGGGGGCCTTCGCAATGAGCAGTTCTTC CASSTTGGLRNEQFF
- - TRBJ2-1 TRBV28 TGTGCCAGCAGTTCTGGCGGGACTCGAAGGGAGCAGTTCTTC CASSSGGTRREQFF
- TRBD2 TRBJ2-3 TRBV7-8 TGTGCCAGCAGCTACATAGCGGGACGGGCAGATACGCAGTATTTT CASSYIAGRADTQYF
- - TRBJ1-2 TRBV28 TGTGCCAGCAGTCCAAGGGGGTTCGGCTACACCTTC CASSPRGFGYTF
- TRBD2 TRBJ2-3 TRBV18 TGTGCCAGCTCACCGGGGACTAGCGGGAGTGGTACGGATACGCAGTATTTT CASSPGTSGSGTDTQYF
once - TRBJ2-5 TRBV7-7 TGTGCTAGCAGCTTAGCTCCCCAGGGAGGTGAGACCCAGTACTTC CASSLAPQGGETQYF
- TRBD1 TRBJ2-7 TRBV27 TGTGCCAGCAGTTCCCCCGACAGGGTGAGGGAGCAGTACTTC CASSSPDRVREQYF
- TRBD2 TRBJ2-3 TRBV7-3 TGTGCCAGCAGGTTAGGGCTAGCGGGTGGAGATACGCAGTATTTT CASRLGLAGGDTQYF
- - TRBJ1-1 TRBV7-9 TGTGCCAGCAGCTTCGGCCAGGGCACTGAAGCTTTCTTT CASSFGQGTEAFF
few - TRBJ2-3 TRBV5-1 TGCGCCAGCAGCTTGGTAGCCACAAGCACAGATACGCAGTATTTT CASSLVATSTDTQYF
once TRBD1 TRBJ1-2 TRBV18 TGTGCCAGCTCACCAGGGACAGGGGAATTCGACACCTTC CASSPGTGEFDTF
- - TRBJ2-2 TRBV3-1/TRBV3-2 TGTGCCAGCAGCCGAGAGGGCAACACCGGGGAGCTGTTTTTT CASSREGNTGELFF
few TRBD1 TRBJ1-1 TRBV7-9 TGTGCCAGCAGCCCCGGCCGGACAGGTGGGAACACTGAAGCTTTCTTT CASSPGRTGGNTEAFF
- - TRBJ2-7 TRBV7-2 TGTGCCAGCAGCTTAGACCGGGGAGAGCAGTACTTC CASSLDRGEQYF
- TRBD1 TRBJ1-6 TRBV7-9 TGTGCCAGCAGCTTAGCGTATGCAGGGGGGAATTCACCCCTCCACTTT CASSLAYAGGNSPLHF
- - TRBJ2-1 TRBV29-1 TGCAGCGTTGAAGGCAGGGTAAATGAGCAGTTCTTC CSVEGRVNEQFF
- TRBD1 TRBJ1-2 TRBV6-2/TRBV6-3 TGTGCCAGCAGTACCACCGGGACAGGGAATCATGGCTACACCTTC CASSTTGTGNHGYTF
- - TRBJ1-1 TRBV29-1 TGCAGCGTTCACCTCATGGGGAGGATGAACACTGAAGCTTTCTTT CSVHLMGRMNTEAFF
- - TRBJ2-7 TRBV3-1/TRBV3-2 TGTGCCAGCAGCCAAGATAGAAACAGGTTCTACGAGCAGTACTTC CASSQDRNRFYEQYF
- TRBD1 TRBJ1-2 TRBV30 TGTGCCTGGAGTCCCGGGACAGGGTCTTTCTATGGCTACACCTTC CAWSPGTGSFYGYTF
- TRBD2 TRBJ2-7 TRBV6-2/TRBV6-3 TGTGCCAGCAGTTTCGGAGCGGGAGTAATGTACGAGCAGTACTTC CASSFGAGVMYEQYF
- TRBD1 TRBJ2-7 TRBV28 TGTGCCAGCAGAACATTGGGACAGGGGTCCTACGAGCAGTACTTC CASRTLGQGSYEQYF